Following are 30 T cell receptor beta chains from one sample sequenced in a study of T cell changes during pregnancy in multiple sclerosis. Sequencing used immunoSEQ multiplex PCR; TCRdb keeps in-frame clones, though not all of them. Of more than 90,000 clones in the sample, 90% to 95% were seen once. The sequencing here drew on peripheral blood, taken in the third trimester of pregnancy. The receptors were sampled from a female donor with multiple sclerosis, enrolled in a pregnancy study.

The genes are TRBV5-1 and TRBJ2-7, with 7 positions matching TRBD2. V lost 5 bases to trimming and J lost 3 bases; unmatched junction nucleotides: 11. Germline V lookup: CDR1 SGHRS, CDR2 YFSETQ. This CDR3 has 15 amino acids. CDR3 sequence (DNA): TGCGCCAGCAGTACAACACCGGGAGGAATCTACGAGCAGTACTTC. Protein sequence: CASSTTPGGIYEQYF.

The V and J genes are TRBV4-2 and TRBJ2-3, with 10 bases fitting TRBD2. V lost 4 bases, J lost 2 bases, and 15 bases stayed unmatched. CDR3 length: 19 residues. Germline-derived CDR1 and CDR2 are LGHNA and YNFKEQ. The CDR3 reads CASSRQSYKREGPTDTQYF. The CDR3 DNA follows: TGTGCCAGCAGCCGTCAATCCTATAAGCGGGAGGGCCCCACAGATACGCAGTATTTT.

This chain's CDR3 is CASSLASNYEQYF. CDR3 in DNA: TGTGCCAGCAGTCTAGCTAGTAACTACGAGCAGTACTTC. The chain is built from TRBV28 and TRBJ2-7, with D tentatively TRBD2 (5 bases). Germline CDR1 and CDR2: MDHEN and SYDVKM. The CDR3 is 13 residues long. V gave up 5 bases and J gave up 3 bases, with 11 bases separating them.

The CDR3 protein is CASSFGRGYEQYF. The CDR3 region has the DNA TGTGCCAGCAGTTTCGGCCGGGGCTACGAGCAGTACTTC. The rearrangement joins TRBV27 to TRBJ2-7, with TRBD2 as a possible D gene (5 bases). This CDR3 spans 13 amino acids. The germline V gene encodes CDR1 MNHEY and CDR2 SMNVEV (reference sequence). With 3 bases removed from V and 3 bases from J, the gap between germline ends came to 9 bases.

The chain uses TRBV5-4 and TRBJ1-2; TRBD1 matches at 9 bases. Germline assignment: CDR1 SGHNT and CDR2 YYREEE (reference sequence). The CDR3 is made up of 15 amino acids. Losses at the gene ends were 4 bases for V and 3 bases for J; bases not matched to a gene: 7. CDR3 in DNA: TGTGCCAGCAGCCACCGGACAGGGGAACACTATGGCTACACCTTC. Translated, it gives CASSHRTGEHYGYTF.

This chain joins TRBV19 and TRBJ1-2, with 8 positions matching TRBD1. Germline V gene sequence: CDR1 LNHDA, CDR2 SQIVND (reference sequence). The J segment lost 7 bases and the V segment lost 10 bases, leaving 20 bases of the junction unmatched. The CDR3 has 16 residues. Written as DNA, the CDR3 is TGTGCCACCAGAACCGGGACAGGAGGCTCTAAGTTTGGCTACACCTTC. This sequence encodes CATRTGTGGSKFGYTF.

This chain links TRBV29-1 with TRBJ2-1; D uncertain. The CDR3 consists of 13 residues. CDR1 is SQVTM and CDR2 is ANQGSEA in the germline V gene. V was pared by 0 bases and J by 4 bases, with 7 bases between. The CDR3 spells CSVEELTYNEQFF. The CDR3 nucleotides read TGCAGCGTTGAAGAGTTGACATACAATGAGCAGTTCTTC.

The chain employs TRBV4-1 and TRBJ2-3; 10 bases fit TRBD2. The J segment lost 3 bases and the V segment lost 3 bases, leaving 3 bases of the junction unmatched. The CDR3 is 15 residues long. Germline V gives CDR1 MGHRA, CDR2 YSYEKL. The CDR3 DNA sequence: TGCGCCAGCAGCCAGGGACTAGCGAATACAGATACGCAGTATTTT. Protein sequence: CASSQGLANTDTQYF.

The chain employs TRBV4-2 and TRBJ1-1; no clear D. Trimming took 1 base from V and 5 from J, leaving 14 bases between them. CDR1 LGHNA and CDR2 YNFKEQ come from the germline V gene. CDR3 size: 15 residues. The CDR3 spells CASSQGFDGWTEAFF. As DNA, the CDR3 is TGTGCCAGCAGCCAAGGGTTCGACGGGTGGACTGAAGCTTTCTTT.

The chain employs TRBV6-5 and TRBJ2-1, with 9 positions matching TRBD2. After removal of 7 bases from V and 12 bases from J, the junction contained 16 bases not matched to a gene. The CDR3 has 15 amino acids. CDR1 and CDR2 (germline): MNHEY, SVGAGI. The CDR3 spells CASKLSGGGARGQFF. The CDR3 DNA follows: TGTGCCAGCAAACTATCGGGCGGGGGGGCAAGGGGGCAGTTCTTC.

This chain connects TRBV27 to TRBJ2-5; weak D call: TRBD2 (5 bases). CDR1 MNHEY and CDR2 SMNVEV come from the germline V gene (reference sequence). The CDR3 length is 13 residues. Between the trimmed V and J ends, which lost 6 bases and 1 base, there was a span of 9 bases. As DNA, the CDR3 is TGTGCCAGCAGGCGGAGGACCCAAGAGACCCAGTACTTC. Its protein product is CASRRRTQETQYF.

This chain joins TRBV30 and TRBJ2-5; the match to TRBD2 covers 10 bases. V lost 3 bases, J lost 4 bases, and 2 bases stayed unmatched. This CDR3 comprises 13 residues. CDR1 and CDR2 from the germline V gene are GTSNPN and SVGIG (reference sequence). This chain's CDR3 is CAWRRLAGETQYF. The CDR3, as DNA: TGTGCCTGGAGGAGACTAGCGGGAGAGACCCAGTACTTC.

This clone has only a few counts. The chain employs TRBV7-3 and TRBJ2-1; a possible D gene is TRBD2 (6 bases). Germline lookup yields CDR1 SGHTA and CDR2 FQGTGA. Trimming took 4 bases from V and 9 from J, leaving 13 bases between them. The CDR3 totals 13 residues. The CDR3: CASSSGPGAEQFF. The CDR3 DNA follows: TGTGCCAGCAGCTCCGGACCGGGAGCTGAGCAGTTCTTC.

The J gene is TRBJ2-1, the V gene TRBV5-1; tentative D call: TRBD2 (6 bases). Trimming shortened V by 4 bases and J by 4 bases, and 15 bases separated the two germline ends. The CDR3 loop spans 15 amino acids. The germline CDR1 and CDR2 sequences are SGHRS and YFSETQ. For the CDR3, the DNA is TGCGCCAGCAGCCCGGGGACTGTCGGTTACAATGAGCAGTTCTTC. The encoded protein is CASSPGTVGYNEQFF.

The rearrangement uses TRBV12-5 and TRBJ2-3; 7 bases align to TRBD2. The CDR3 covers 17 residues. CDR1 and CDR2 from the germline V gene are LGHNT and FRNRAP. V shed 6 bases and J 4 bases; nucleotides not matched to a gene: 16. CDR3 nucleotide sequence: TGTGCTAGTGGCCGGGGGGAGTGGGAGGGCCGAGCAGATACGCAGTATTTT. It codes for CASGRGEWEGRADTQYF.

This clone was seen a handful of times. The gene calls are TRBV9 and TRBJ1-2, with 9 bases that match TRBD1. Germline-derived CDR1 and CDR2 are SGDLS and YYNGEE. V lost 0 bases to trimming and J lost 3 bases; unmatched junction nucleotides: 6. The CDR3 has 16 residues. CDR3 loop: CASSVAPDRGDYGYTF. CDR3 nucleotide sequence: TGTGCCAGCAGCGTAGCTCCCGACAGGGGGGACTATGGCTACACCTTC.

V gene TRBV5-1 combines with J gene TRBJ2-1; a weak D match, TRBD2 (5 bases). The germline gives CDR1 SGHRS, CDR2 YFSETQ. This CDR3 is 14 amino acids long. V lost 0 bases and J 5 bases, leaving 9 bases between the germline ends. The CDR3 reads CASSLEGAHNEQFF. For the CDR3, the DNA is TGCGCCAGCAGCTTGGAGGGAGCCCACAATGAGCAGTTCTTC.

This clone was detected only once. The chain is built from TRBV7-9 and TRBJ1-2; TRBD1 matches 7 bases. CDR1 is SEHNR, CDR2 FQNEAQ, per germline (reference sequence). This CDR3 region has 16 residues. Trimming cost V 10 bases and J 4 bases; bases outside gene matches: 18. This CDR3 is CATTSGTDYRGYGYTF. CDR3 sequence (DNA): TGTGCCACCACTTCAGGGACAGACTACAGAGGCTATGGCTACACCTTC.

Only a few counts were recorded for this clone. The chain combines TRBV9 with TRBJ1-1; no clear D gene. CDR1 is SGDLS and CDR2 is YYNGEE in the germline V gene. The CDR3 is 14 residues long. V was clipped by 0 bases and J by 7 bases, with 13 bases between them. The DNA for the CDR3 is TGTGCCAGCAGCGTAGCTGTGGAAGCGGTTGAAGCTTTCTTT. Its translation is CASSVAVEAVEAFF. Based on the CDR3 plus reference TRBV9 and TRBJ1-1, the full variable domain is DSGVTQTPKHLITATGQRVTLRCSPRSGDLSVYWYQQSLDQGLQFLIQYYNGEERAKGNILERFSAQQFPDLHSELNLSSLELGDSALYFCASSVAVEAVEAFFGQGTRLTVV.

The chain has TRBV6-5 and TRBJ1-5; a weak D match, TRBD1 (6 bases). The V gene lost 6 bases and the J gene lost 1 base, with 13 bases spanning the gap. The CDR3 is 15 amino acids. From germline, CDR1 is MNHEY and CDR2 SVGAGI. The CDR3 nucleotides are TGTGCCAGCAGGCGAACCGGGACAAGCAATCAGCCCCAGCATTTT. Protein: CASRRTGTSNQPQHF.

V gene TRBV4-1 combines with J gene TRBJ2-1, with a possible D match to TRBD2 (5 bases). CDR1 MGHRA and CDR2 YSYEKL come from the germline V gene. With 3 bases removed from V and 6 bases from J, the gap between germline ends came to 18 bases. The CDR3 is 16 residues long. The CDR3 DNA sequence: TGCGCCAGCAGCCAGCCTAAAGCGGTGGGGATCAATGAGCAGTTCTTC. It translates to CASSQPKAVGINEQFF.

The CDR3 sequence is CASSLWGEVNTEAFF. The CDR3 DNA is TGCGCCAGCAGCTTATGGGGGGAGGTGAACACTGAAGCTTTCTTT. This chain joins TRBV5-1 and TRBJ1-1, with D maybe TRBD1 (5 bases). The V end was cut by 2 bases, the J end by 0 bases, with 11 bases between. Germline CDR1 reads SGHRS; CDR2 reads YFSETQ. The CDR3 is made up of 15 amino acids. The entire variable domain, with the rest obtained from reference TRBV5-1 and TRBJ1-1, is as follows: KAGVTQTPRYLIKTRGQQVTLSCSPISGHRSVSWYQQTPGQGLQFLFEYFSETQRNKGNFPGRFSGRQFSNSRSEMNVSTLELGDSALYLCASSLWGEVNTEAFFGQGTRLTVV.

The chain couples TRBV5-5 to TRBJ1-2; 8 bases agree with TRBD1. CDR1 and CDR2 (germline): SGHKS, YYEKEE (reference sequence). V trimming: 2 bases; J trimming: 11 bases; junction bases outside the gene matches: 5. This CDR3 is 12 amino acids long. CDR3 sequence: CASSFGQGSYTF. Written as DNA, the CDR3 is TGTGCCAGCAGCTTCGGACAGGGCAGTTACACCTTC. Together with reference TRBV5-5 and TRBJ1-2, the CDR3 gives the full variable domain: DAGVTQSPTHLIKTRGQQVTLRCSPISGHKSVSWYQQVLGQGPQFIFQYYEKEERGRGNFPDRFSARQFPNYSSELNVNALLLGDSALYLCASSFGQGSYTFGSGTRLTVV.

The gene calls are TRBV18 and TRBJ2-5; D possibly corresponds to TRBD2 (6 bases). From germline, CDR1 is KGHSH and CDR2 LQKENI. The CDR3 runs to 13 residues. V was clipped by 1 base and J by 4 bases, with 7 bases between them. CDR3: CASSPRRGETQYF. CDR3 bases: TGTGCCAGCTCACCACGGAGGGGAGAGACCCAGTACTTC.

The chain is built from TRBV6-1 and TRBJ2-1; maybe TRBD1 (6 bases). V was cut by 2 bases and J by 4 bases, with 15 bases left in between. Germline CDR1 and CDR2: MNHNS and SASEGT. The length of the CDR3 is 16 residues. DNA for the CDR3: TGTGCCAGCAGTGAACAGGGGCGTATTCGATACAATGAGCAGTTCTTC. Protein sequence: CASSEQGRIRYNEQFF.

This rearrangement joins TRBV19 to TRBJ2-1; TRBD1 might be the D (6 bases). Trimming left V 2 bases short and J 7 bases short, with 9 bases between. The CDR3 contains 13 residues. Germline CDR1 LNHDA, CDR2 SQIVND (reference sequence). The CDR3 region is CASSILGANEQFF. The CDR3 coding sequence is TGTGCCAGTAGTATACTGGGGGCGAATGAGCAGTTCTTC.

The chain links TRBV2 to TRBJ1-1; the D is unclear. Germline CDR1 is SNHLY and CDR2 is FYNNEI. V dropped 8 bases and J dropped 0 bases, with 10 bases sitting between them. CDR3 length: 13 residues. CDR3 nucleotide sequence: TGTGCCAGCGGTCAGCGCATGAACACTGAAGCTTTCTTT. It translates to CASGQRMNTEAFF.

This chain connects TRBV7-3 to TRBJ2-2, with 10 bases identical to TRBD2. Germline CDR1 reads SGHTA; CDR2 reads FQGTGA. The CDR3 contains 16 residues. The V gene end was trimmed by 8 bases and the J gene end by 1 base; junction bases not matched to a gene: 7. The CDR3 DNA sequence: TGTGCCAGCTCACCACTAGCGGGGCAGAACACCGGGGAGCTGTTTTTT. Amino acid sequence: CASSPLAGQNTGELFF.

This rearrangement joins TRBV18 to TRBJ1-1; D unresolved. The V end was cut by 0 bases, the J end by 4 bases, with 21 bases between. Germline CDR1 KGHSH, CDR2 LQKENI. The CDR3 is 18 amino acids. The CDR3 DNA reads as TGTGCCAGCTCACCACCGGCCCAGGCCTTAACGCTGGGCACTGAAGCTTTCTTT. This gives the protein CASSPPAQALTLGTEAFF.

The chain employs TRBV7-8 and TRBJ1-5, with a possible D match to TRBD1 (5 bases). The germline CDR1 and CDR2 sequences are SGHVS and FQNEAQ. V gave up 3 bases and J gave up 5 bases, with 11 bases separating them. CDR3 length: 14 residues. The CDR3 is CASSFGGDYQPQHF. The CDR3, as DNA: TGTGCCAGCAGCTTTGGAGGGGACTATCAGCCCCAGCATTTT.